The 2 T cell receptor beta chains given below trace back to one sample, sequenced in a study of cytomegalovirus exposure and HLA in healthy donors. The PCR employed 60 Vbeta primers together with 13 Jbeta primers. Produced via immunoSEQ multiplex PCR; TCRdb's table is partial and in-frame only. The table records under 200,000 clones, 70% to 90% of them present only once. Sequencing was performed on PBMCs. These receptors all stem from a woman aged 18-29 years in good health and CMV-seronegative.

This clone was counted only a few times. The chain combines TRBV19 with TRBJ1-1, with TRBD1 identical over 10 bases. The V gene's germline CDR1 is LNHDA and CDR2 SQIVND (reference sequence). Unmatched junction bases numbered 13, after V lost 5 bases and J lost 4 bases. The CDR3 has 17 residues. DNA for the CDR3: TGTGCCAGTAGTGGAAACGCCGGGACAGGGGTGAGCACTGAAGCTTTCTTT. This encodes CASSGNAGTGVSTEAFF.

V usage is TRBV21-1 and J usage is TRBJ2-7; the table's D gene call, TRBD1, was not cross checked with the DNA. TRBV21-1 is described as a pseudogene. The CDR3 length is 17 residues. CDR3 sequence reads: CASSSRNGAKGTYEQYF. The CDR3 coding sequence is TGTGCCAGCAGCAGCCGAAATGGGGCCAAGGGAACCTACGAGCAGTACTTC.